This T cell receptor beta chain was profiled in a study of patients and donors after allogeneic stem cell transplantation. Germline loops: CDR1 SNHLY, CDR2 FYNNEI. This CDR3 has 14 residues. V lost 7 bases to trimming and J lost 0 bases, with 12 bases between them. Using its own MiXCR run on the RT-PCR reads, TCRdb lists one record per CDR3 protein. The top ten clones hold roughly 12% of a sample with about 230,000 distinct CDR3 sequences, around an eighth of them seen once. The sample was blood, either unsorted or a sorted T cell fraction (not recorded which). The chain is built from TRBV2 and TRBJ2-5; maybe TRBD2 (5 bases). The sequence was collected from a human donor who was either an allogeneic HSCT recipient or a stem cell or donor lymphocyte infusion donor (not recorded which). It is not recorded whose cells these are; they may come from a transplant donor. The CDR3, as DNA: TGTGCCAGCACGCCGAGGGAGTACCAAGAGACCCAGTACTTC. It encodes CASTPREYQETQYF.